This entry lists 21 T cell receptor beta chains sequenced from one sample in a study of graft-versus-host responses after intestinal transplantation. The assay was immunoSEQ multiplex PCR, and TCRdb's table has in-frame clones only and misses some. The repertoire includes tens of thousands of clones, 80% to 95% of them detected once, and over 2% sits in the top ten. Antigens for these TCRs are unknown. Sequenced here: unstimulated CD4+ T cells sorted from spleen or lymph node cells, sampled before transplant. Every receptor here comes from a human donor who was the organ donor for an intestinal transplant.

The chain employs TRBV28 and TRBJ1-2, with TRBD1 as a possible D gene (6 bases). With 3 bases removed from V and 2 bases from J, the gap between germline ends came to 7 bases. Germline loops: CDR1 MDHEN, CDR2 SYDVKM. The CDR3 runs to 13 residues. In DNA form, the CDR3 reads TGTGCCAGCAGTTTCGACAGGAACTATGGCTACACCTTC. Its protein product is CASSFDRNYGYTF.

The rearrangement links TRBV6-6 to TRBJ2-7, with TRBD2 as a possible D gene (7 bases). The CDR3 consists of 14 residues. Germline V CDR1 and CDR2: MNHNY, SVGAGI (reference sequence). Trimming took 6 bases from V and 4 from J, leaving 16 bases between them. The CDR3 loop is CASRAGRGTYEQYF. Here the CDR3 DNA reads TGTGCCAGCAGAGCGGGGAGGGGGACGTACGAGCAGTACTTC.

The DNA of the CDR3 is TGTGCCAGCAGACAAAGTCCCATGAACACTGAAGCTTTCTTT. Protein: CASRQSPMNTEAFF. This chain joins TRBV6-1 and TRBJ1-1, with D unresolved. The V gene's germline CDR1 is MNHNS and CDR2 SASEGT. The length of the CDR3 is 14 residues. Trimming took off 6 bases at V and 0 bases at J, with 11 bases between the two ends.

V and J are TRBV28 and TRBJ2-7, with D unclear. This CDR3 spans 14 amino acids. CDR1 is MDHEN and CDR2 is SYDVKM in the germline V gene. Between the trimmed V and J ends, which lost 4 bases and 1 base, there was a span of 11 bases. The CDR3 DNA reads TGTGCCAGCAGTTCTACGGCGGTTTCCTACGAGCAGTACTTC. Translating it yields CASSSTAVSYEQYF.

The chain has TRBV7-2 and TRBJ2-4, with 9 bases matching TRBD2. The CDR3 length is 17 residues. V shed 0 bases, J shed 6 bases, and the junction held 9 bases outside the gene matches. Germline loops: CDR1 SGHTA, CDR2 FQGNSA. In DNA, the CDR3 is TGTGCCAGCAGCTTAGCTGTGGCTAGCGGGAATATAAACATTCAGTACTTC. Translating gives CASSLAVASGNINIQYF.

A single count supports this clone. CDR3 DNA: TGTGCCAGTAGTATGCTAGCACGGAACACCGGGGAGCTGTTTTTT. As protein: CASSMLARNTGELFF. The chain has TRBV19 and TRBJ2-2; tentatively, D is TRBD2 (5 bases). Germline CDR1 and CDR2: LNHDA and SQIVND (reference sequence). The CDR3 consists of 15 residues. V lost 3 bases, J lost 1 base, and 9 bases lay in between.

The chain is built from TRBV22-1 and TRBJ2-6; TRBD2, the D gene given by the table, was not confirmed from the DNA. TRBV22-1 is a pseudogene. This CDR3 contains 18 residues. CDR3 residues: CPGRYPGSEQSRANVLTF. In DNA, the CDR3 is TGTCCTGGGAGGTATCCGGGAAGCGAACAAAGTCGGGCCAACGTCCTGACTTTC.

The chain links TRBV5-4 to TRBJ1-2; no clear D. The CDR3 consists of 12 residues. CDR1 SGHNT and CDR2 YYREEE come from the germline V gene (reference sequence). V lost 0 bases, J lost 5 bases, and 5 bases lay in between. CDR3 coding DNA: TGTGCCAGCAGCTTGGATAGGTATGGCTACACCTTC. Translated, it gives CASSLDRYGYTF.

The rearrangement joins TRBV19 to TRBJ1-5, with D maybe TRBD1 (5 bases). CDR1 is LNHDA, CDR2 SQIVND, per germline (reference sequence). CDR3 size: 14 residues. V lost 1 base to trimming and J lost 2 bases, with 6 bases between them. CDR3 protein: CASSIARGNQPQHF. Here the CDR3 DNA reads TGTGCCAGTAGTATAGCCAGGGGCAATCAGCCCCAGCATTTT.

The rearrangement joins TRBV4-3 to TRBJ2-1; 11 positions match TRBD2. Trimming cost V 4 bases and J 4 bases; bases outside gene matches: 9. Germline V gives CDR1 LGHNA, CDR2 YSLEER. CDR3 length equals 17 residues. Here the CDR3 reads CASSLGLAGLLYNEQFF. The CDR3 region has the DNA TGCGCCAGCAGCCTCGGACTAGCGGGCCTCCTTTACAATGAGCAGTTCTTC.

The V call is TRBV6-5, the J call TRBJ2-7; D possibly corresponds to TRBD1 (5 bases). Germline CDR1 is MNHEY and CDR2 is SVGAGI. V dropped 5 bases and J dropped 3 bases, with 14 bases sitting between them. This CDR3 comprises 14 residues. CDR3 coding DNA: TGTGCCAGCAGTGATATTGGACAAAACTACGAGCAGTACTTC. Residues: CASSDIGQNYEQYF.

This rearrangement joins TRBV28 to TRBJ1-3, with D tentatively TRBD1 (6 bases). The CDR3 is 15 amino acids. Trimming removed 2 bases from V and 0 bases from J, with 8 bases in between. From germline, CDR1 is MDHEN and CDR2 SYDVKM. The CDR3 nucleotides read TGTGCCAGCAGTTTAACAGGGAGCTCTGGAAACACCATATATTTT. This gives the protein CASSLTGSSGNTIYF.

The J gene is TRBJ1-5, the V gene TRBV4-1, with D possibly being TRBD1 (6 bases). This CDR3 is built from 13 residues. Deletions cut 4 bases from V and 7 bases from J, with 11 bases between. Germline V gene sequence: CDR1 MGHRA, CDR2 YSYEKL. The chain's CDR3 is CASSRGAEQPQHF. CDR3 sequence (DNA): TGCGCCAGCAGCCGGGGGGCTGAACAGCCCCAGCATTTT.

The V gene is TRBV7-2, the J gene TRBJ2-5, with 11 positions matching TRBD2. Judging by the DNA end, TRBJ2-7 fits better; the J call may be wrong. This CDR3 is built from 18 residues. CDR1 and CDR2 (germline): SGHTA, FQGNSA. CDR3 in DNA: TGTGCCAGCAGCTTCAGACTAGCGGGAAGCCGGACTTCCTACGAGCAGTACTTC. Its protein is CASSFRLAGSRTSYEQYF.

This clone was recorded once. This chain links TRBV19 with TRBJ1-1; 8 nucleotides align to TRBD1. The CDR3 has 16 amino acids. Germline lookup yields CDR1 LNHDA and CDR2 SQIVND (reference sequence). V lost 4 bases to trimming and J lost 1 base; unmatched junction nucleotides: 8. This CDR3 is CASSKGPGQGNTEAFF. The CDR3 DNA follows: TGTGCCAGTAGTAAGGGACCCGGACAGGGGAACACTGAAGCTTTCTTT.

The rearrangement links TRBV11-1 to TRBJ2-7; D might be TRBD1 or TRBD2, each matching 7 bases. Trimming stripped 7 bases from V and 5 bases from J, with 27 bases between. Germline assignment: CDR1 SGHAT and CDR2 FQDESV (reference sequence). The CDR3 has 17 amino acids. The CDR3 nucleotides read TGTGCCAGCAACCCCCTCAGGGGGGCTAGCGGTTTTGACGAGCAGTACTTC. It specifies CASNPLRGASGFDEQYF.

The chain recombines TRBV2 with TRBJ2-7, with D unresolved. The CDR3 has 13 amino acids. Trimming removed 8 bases at V and 2 bases at J, with 13 bases between. The germline V gene encodes CDR1 SNHLY and CDR2 FYNNEI. CDR3 loop: CASHTTPTYEQYF. DNA for the CDR3: TGTGCCAGCCATACAACACCGACCTACGAGCAGTACTTC.

The chain joins TRBV19 to TRBJ2-1, with D perhaps TRBD2 (6 bases). The germline CDR1 and CDR2 sequences are LNHDA and SQIVND (reference sequence). This CDR3 is 17 amino acids long. The V end was cut by 6 bases, the J end by 1 base, with 19 bases between. CDR3 loop: CASRNLRRGISYNEQFF. CDR3 in DNA: TGTGCCAGTAGGAATCTGCGGCGGGGTATTTCCTACAATGAGCAGTTCTTC.

This chain links TRBV20-1 with TRBJ2-7; the D is unclear. This CDR3 comprises 11 residues. Trimming removed 6 bases at V and 2 bases at J, with 8 bases between. Germline V gene lookup returns CDR1 DFQATT and CDR2 SNEGSKA (reference sequence). CDR3 in amino acids: CSAGSAYEQYF. Written as DNA, the CDR3 is TGCAGTGCAGGGTCCGCCTACGAGCAGTACTTC.

V is TRBV5-1 and J is TRBJ2-1; 10 bases fit TRBD2. The CDR3 is 14 amino acids. The V segment lost 5 bases and the J segment 9 bases; nucleotides outside the gene matches: 8. CDR1 and CDR2 (germline): SGHRS, YFSETQ. Here the CDR3 reads CASRQAGGGGEQFF. CDR3 coding DNA: TGCGCCAGCAGACAAGCGGGAGGGGGCGGTGAGCAGTTCTTC.

The chain links TRBV27 to TRBJ2-6; 11 positions match TRBD1. V dropped 0 bases and J dropped 0; count of bases not matched to a gene: 1. In germline, CDR1 is MNHEY, CDR2 SMNVEV (reference sequence). The CDR3 is 18 amino acids. CDR3 protein: CASSLSDRGHSGANVLTF. CDR3 DNA: TGTGCCAGCAGTTTATCGGACAGGGGGCACTCTGGGGCCAACGTCCTGACTTTC.